The T cell receptor beta chain described here comes from a study of graft-versus-host responses after intestinal transplantation (dated by TCRdb to the early 2020s). For the wider study: The transplants that recipients got were multivisceral, liver-intestinal, or isolated intestinal. Anti-thymocyte globulin induction was given to all recipients, followed by maintenance tacrolimus and steroids for two to three years. After intestinal transplantation, graft-versus-host and host-versus-graft alloreactive T cell clones were followed in the graft, circulation and bone marrow using bulk TCR-beta CDR3 sequencing. To identify alloreactive clones, pre-transplant mixed lymphocyte reaction products were sequenced and then compared with unstimulated pre-transplant donor and recipient T cells. A cohort of more than 20 intestinal transplant recipients, including one retransplant, was enrolled, and 3 patients lacking pretransplant specimens were excluded. A peak of at least 4% donor T cells among recipient peripheral blood mononuclear cells was the definition used for donor T cell macrochimerism. Instead of going to the commercial service, samples from a few later patients were sequenced in-house on an Illumina MiSeq and processed with MiXCR. Paper-wide results and their limitations: High GvH to HvG T cell clonal ratios were observed in the allografts of patients with donor T cell macrochimerism. Peak levels of circulating GvH clones were associated with declines in HvG clones early after transplant. GvH clones turned up in recipient bone marrow, with some appearing earlier in ileal mucosa or blood, a pattern consistent with an intestinal mucosal origin. Conclusions were limited by the relatively low number and heterogeneity of intestinal transplant patients.

CDR1 and CDR2 are drawn from the germline V gene (reference sequence): SGHNT, YYREEE. V has 0 bases trimmed and J has 5 bases trimmed; junction bases matching no gene number 1. Reading from cysteine to phenylalanine, the CDR3 counts 13 amino acids. Only the CDR3 DNA is retained, 39 bases long and in frame from the first base. In the paper's terms, the time point label means: cells obtained before transplantation from donor or recipient. CD3+CD4+ and CD3+CD8+ populations were FACS-sorted from unstimulated pre-transplant donor and recipient cells taken from spleen or lymph nodes. Receptor libraries were prepared by the immunoSEQ multiplex PCR assay. For most patients, genomic DNA was isolated with the Qiagen DNeasy Blood and Tissue Kit and sent frozen to Adaptive Biotechnologies for TCR sequencing. High-throughput TCR-beta CDR3 sequencing of genomic DNA from most patients was performed by Adaptive Biotechnologies. As for how the authors treated the data: TCR sequencing data for 18 patients were retrieved from Adaptive's ImmunoSEQ software; three other patients were processed with MiXCR and VDJtools. To correct CD4 versus CD8 sorting errors, any sequence found in both subsets at a frequency ratio below 5:1 was removed. CDR3 nucleotide sequences shared between donor and recipient were removed because their origin could not be assigned. Alloreactive clones required at least 2-fold expansion over unstimulated cells and minimum CFSE-low frequency of 0.002% (template counts) or 0.001% (read counts). Clones detected in sequenced pre-transplant spleen, lymph node, or MLR CFSE-low populations of the donor or recipient were defined as mappable. The cumulative frequency of alloreactive clones was calculated as a percentage of all sequences, weighted by copy number. What TCRdb holds here is the immuneACCESS table cut down to in-frame rearrangements. Part of the clones is not present; checked against another copy, under half of the missing clones reflect an unresolved V gene, and the others are unexplained. V and J calls and clone size are copied from that table; D and trimming were computed from the DNA. The table for this sample lists about 71,000 clones; 90% of them were counted only once. The biggest ten clones account for 1.3% of the sample.

With respect to this clone: What antigen it recognizes has not been identified. No base-level quality is on record; no much larger clone is a single base apart.

The material sequenced was unstimulated CD8+ T cells sorted from spleen or lymph node cells, taken before intestinal transplant. The chain is encoded by TRBV5-4 joined to TRBJ1-1; TRBD1 agrees with 7 junctional bases. The clonotype was recovered from a human donor who received an intestinal transplant. The sequence in DNA is TGTGCCAGCAGCTTGGGCAGGGGGACTGAAGCTTTCTTT. Its translation is CASSLGRGTEAFF. Reference TRBV5-4 and TRBJ1-1 proteins supply the regions before and after the CDR3; the full variable domain is: ETGVTQSPTHLIKTRGQQVTLRCSSQSGHNTVSWYQQALGQGPQFIFQYYREEENGRGNFPPRFSGLQFPNYSSELNVNALELDDSALYLCASSLGRGTEAFFGQGTRLTVV.